The rows below give T cell receptor beta chains drawn from one sample of a study of cytomegalovirus exposure and HLA in healthy donors. Produced via immunoSEQ multiplex PCR; TCRdb's table is partial and in-frame only. The data contain 150,000 or so clones, 74% of them singletons. The sequenced material came from PBMCs. The receptors were sampled from a man aged 25 to 45 in good health and CMV-seronegative. CDR3s include the opening cysteine and the closing phenylalanine or tryptophan. Fields, in order: V gene, J gene, clone size, CDR3 protein. Clone size is given for some rows only: seen once, a few or many times, or a class if the clone is expanded.

V: TRBV19; J: TRBJ2-7; size: -; CDR3: CASGPGGTYEQYF
V: TRBV5-1; J: TRBJ2-3; size: -; CDR3: CASSLWSAGAVADTQYF
V: TRBV10-3; J: TRBJ2-3; size: -; CDR3: CAISRRTRADTQYF
V: TRBV7-8; J: TRBJ1-1; size: -; CDR3: CASSYGTGNEAFF
V: TRBV28; J: TRBJ1-1; size: -; CDR3: CASRTASNTEAFF
V: TRBV5-6; J: TRBJ2-7; size: -; CDR3: CASSLTRQLPYEQYF
V: TRBV7-2; J: TRBJ2-5; size: -; CDR3: CASSSLGLAGGGQETQYF
V: TRBV28; J: TRBJ1-2; size: -; CDR3: CASRPPGVTGDYGYTF
V: TRBV7-2; J: TRBJ2-3; size: -; CDR3: CASRRGAASTDTQYF
V: TRBV7-9; J: TRBJ1-5; size: -; CDR3: CASSLGHGSNQPQHF
V: TRBV30; J: TRBJ2-5; size: -; CDR3: CAWGRGKTQYF
V: TRBV7-8; J: TRBJ1-1; size: many; CDR3: CASSFDRATEAFF
V: TRBV6-5; J: TRBJ2-7; size: -; CDR3: CASSLTTTGYEQYF
V: TRBV20-1; J: TRBJ2-1; size: -; CDR3: CGLNYNEQFF
V: TRBV27; J: TRBJ2-1; size: -; CDR3: CASRTGNYNEQFF
V: TRBV4-3; J: TRBJ2-3; size: -; CDR3: CASSPGGGDTQYF
V: TRBV7-2; J: TRBJ2-1; size: -; CDR3: CASSLAGGAYNEQFF
V: TRBV4-2; J: TRBJ1-3; size: -; CDR3: CASSQDHGGPSGNTIYF
V: TRBV28; J: TRBJ2-5; size: -; CDR3: CASMVQREETQYF
V: TRBV6-1; J: TRBJ2-3; size: -; CDR3: CASSEEGGLQQYF
V: TRBV28; J: TRBJ1-2; size: -; CDR3: CASRLQGAISGYTF
V: TRBV4-1; J: TRBJ2-2; size: once; CDR3: CASSLRDLNTGELFF
V: TRBV5-1; J: TRBJ2-6; size: -; CDR3: CASSVQGPFSGANVLTF
V: TRBV7-2; J: TRBJ2-3; size: -; CDR3: CASSSLAGGPDTQYF
V: TRBV5-1; J: TRBJ2-7; size: once; CDR3: CASSLHRGESYEQYF
V: TRBV27; J: TRBJ1-6; size: -; CDR3: CASSLNKERTLHF
V: TRBV2; J: TRBJ1-4; size: -; CDR3: CASSDRGRSEKLFF
V: TRBV28; J: TRBJ1-6; size: -; CDR3: CASSLGGVRNSPLHF
V: TRBV12-5; J: TRBJ1-1; size: -; CDR3: CASGFLGQDNTEAFF
V: TRBV5-1; J: TRBJ2-5; size: -; CDR3: CASSSGTGWGETQYF
V: TRBV29-1; J: TRBJ1-2; size: -; CDR3: CSGRKGSRGWYGYTF
V: TRBV4-2; J: TRBJ1-4; size: -; CDR3: CASKQGSQEKLFF
V: TRBV5-6; J: TRBJ2-2; size: -; CDR3: CASSLGQVTGELFF
V: TRBV7-2; J: TRBJ2-3; size: -; CDR3: CASSLAILAGTDTQYF
V: TRBV6-1; J: TRBJ1-4; size: -; CDR3: CASSEPYRATNEKLFF
V: TRBV14; J: TRBJ2-1; size: few; CDR3: CASSQVYGGYYNEQFF
V: TRBV2; J: TRBJ2-6; size: -; CDR3: CASRQGFSGANVLTF
V: TRBV7-2; J: TRBJ2-3; size: -; CDR3: CASSPTLSTDTQYF
V: TRBV7-6; J: TRBJ2-2; size: few; CDR3: CASSSLLAGELFF
V: TRBV5-6; J: TRBJ2-1; size: once; CDR3: CASSLVQTSYNEQFF
V: TRBV7-9; J: TRBJ2-5; size: -; CDR3: CASSLDRGETQYF
V: TRBV2; J: TRBJ1-1; size: -; CDR3: CASSLGGQNTEAFF
V: TRBV6-1; J: TRBJ1-1; size: -; CDR3: CASREDGNTEAFF
V: TRBV2; J: TRBJ1-2; size: -; CDR3: CASNRQGWDYGYTF
V: TRBV18; J: TRBJ1-1; size: -; CDR3: CASSPPPGAEAFF
V: TRBV9; J: TRBJ2-5; size: once; CDR3: CASSTRLAQETQYF
V: TRBV7-6; J: TRBJ2-5; size: -; CDR3: CASSDRGVLETQYF
V: TRBV5-1; J: TRBJ1-3; size: once; CDR3: CASSLGPGGQGNTIYF
V: TRBV2; J: TRBJ2-1; size: -; CDR3: CASSAETSGGVNEQFF
V: TRBV19; J: TRBJ2-3; size: -; CDR3: CASTPAGGDTQYF
V: TRBV5-1; J: TRBJ1-1; size: -; CDR3: CASSLEGGRETEAFF
V: TRBV10-3; J: TRBJ1-1; size: -; CDR3: CAISESSQLNTEAFF
V: TRBV29-1; J: TRBJ2-5; size: -; CDR3: CSARETETQYF
V: TRBV7-9; J: TRBJ2-2; size: -; CDR3: CASSLSHRGRTGELFF
V: TRBV9; J: TRBJ2-5; size: once; CDR3: CASSEQGQETQYF
V: TRBV7-8; J: TRBJ1-3; size: once; CDR3: CASSLQGTGNTIYF
V: TRBV2; J: TRBJ2-2; size: -; CDR3: CASNGQGGELFF
V: TRBV19; J: TRBJ1-2; size: few; CDR3: CASSPRTGKPYGYPF